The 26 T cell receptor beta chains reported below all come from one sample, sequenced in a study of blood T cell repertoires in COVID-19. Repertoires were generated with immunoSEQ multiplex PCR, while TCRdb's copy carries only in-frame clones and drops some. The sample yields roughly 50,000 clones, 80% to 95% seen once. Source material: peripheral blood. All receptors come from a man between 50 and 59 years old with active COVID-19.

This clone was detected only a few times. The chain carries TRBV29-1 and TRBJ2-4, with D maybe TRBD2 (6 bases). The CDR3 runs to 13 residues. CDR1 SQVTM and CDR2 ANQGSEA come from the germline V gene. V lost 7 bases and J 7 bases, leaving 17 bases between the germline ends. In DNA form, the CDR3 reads TGCAGCGGTCGAGGGACTGCGTCCAACATTCAGTACTTC. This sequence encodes CSGRGTASNIQYF.

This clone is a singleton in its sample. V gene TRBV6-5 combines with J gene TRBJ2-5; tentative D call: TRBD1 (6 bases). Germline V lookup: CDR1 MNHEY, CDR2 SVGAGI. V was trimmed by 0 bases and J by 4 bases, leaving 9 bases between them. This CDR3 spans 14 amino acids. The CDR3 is CASSYSNRAETQYF. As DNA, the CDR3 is TGTGCCAGCAGTTACTCGAACAGGGCAGAGACCCAGTACTTC.

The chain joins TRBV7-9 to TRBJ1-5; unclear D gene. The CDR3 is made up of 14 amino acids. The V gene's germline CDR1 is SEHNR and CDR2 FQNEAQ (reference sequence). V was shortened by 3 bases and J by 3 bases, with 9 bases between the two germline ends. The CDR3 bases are TGTGCCAGCAGCTTCACAGCCCCCAATCAGCCCCAGCATTTT. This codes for CASSFTAPNQPQHF. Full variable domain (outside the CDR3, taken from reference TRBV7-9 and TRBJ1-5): DTGVSQNPRHKITKRGQNVTFRCDPISEHNRLYWYRQTLGQGPEFLTYFQNEAQLEKSRLLSDRFSAERPKGSFSTLEIQRTEQGDSAMYLCASSFTAPNQPQHFGDGTRLSIL.

DNA of the CDR3: TGTGCCAGCAGTGGGATTATTATGGGACAGGGGCGCAATGAGCAGTTCTTC. This translates into CASSGIIMGQGRNEQFF. The chain is built from TRBV25-1 and TRBJ2-1; 10 bases align to TRBD1. The CDR3 has 17 amino acids. Germline-derived CDR1 and CDR2 are MGHDK and SYGVNS. Germline trimming cut 4 bases from V and 6 bases from J; bases unmatched to any gene: 12.

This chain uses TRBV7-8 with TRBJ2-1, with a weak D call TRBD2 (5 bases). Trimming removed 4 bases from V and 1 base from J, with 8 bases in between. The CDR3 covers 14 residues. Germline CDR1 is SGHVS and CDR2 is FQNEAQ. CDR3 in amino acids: CASSSDLSYNEQFF. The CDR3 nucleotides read TGTGCCAGCAGCTCGGACTTATCCTACAATGAGCAGTTCTTC.

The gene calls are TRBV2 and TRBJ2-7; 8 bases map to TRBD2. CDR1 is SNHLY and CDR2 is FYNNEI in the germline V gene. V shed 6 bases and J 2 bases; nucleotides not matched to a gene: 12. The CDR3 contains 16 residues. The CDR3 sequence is CASSPGGFRGPYEQYF. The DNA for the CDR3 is TGTGCCAGCAGCCCGGGAGGGTTCAGGGGCCCCTACGAGCAGTACTTC. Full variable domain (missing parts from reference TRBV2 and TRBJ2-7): EPEVTQTPSHQVTQMGQEVILRCVPISNHLYFYWYRQILGQKVEFLVSFYNNEISEKSEIFDDQFSVERPDGSNFTLKIRSTKLEDSAMYFCASSPGGFRGPYEQYFGPGTRLTVT.

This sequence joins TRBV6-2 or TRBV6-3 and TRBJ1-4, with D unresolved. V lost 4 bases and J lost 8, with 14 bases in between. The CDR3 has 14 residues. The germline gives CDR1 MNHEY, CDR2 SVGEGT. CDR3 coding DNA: TGTGCCAGCAGTTTCCCCCGGGATGAGGAAAAACTGTTTTTT. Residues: CASSFPRDEEKLFF.

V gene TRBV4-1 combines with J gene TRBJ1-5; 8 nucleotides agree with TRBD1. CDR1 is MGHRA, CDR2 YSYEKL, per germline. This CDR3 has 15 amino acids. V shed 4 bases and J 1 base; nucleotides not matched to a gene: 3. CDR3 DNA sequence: TGCGCCAGCAGCCCCCGGGACAGGAGCAATCAGCCCCAGCATTTT. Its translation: CASSPRDRSNQPQHF.

The CDR3 nucleotides read TGCGCCAGCGGAGCCGAGCGACTAGCGGGTTACAATGAGCAGTTCTTC. This gives the protein CASGAERLAGYNEQFF. V is TRBV4-1 and J is TRBJ2-1, with 10 bases that match TRBD2. This CDR3 is 16 amino acids long. The J segment lost 4 bases and the V segment lost 8 bases, leaving 11 bases of the junction unmatched. Looked up from germline, CDR1 is MGHRA and CDR2 is YSYEKL.

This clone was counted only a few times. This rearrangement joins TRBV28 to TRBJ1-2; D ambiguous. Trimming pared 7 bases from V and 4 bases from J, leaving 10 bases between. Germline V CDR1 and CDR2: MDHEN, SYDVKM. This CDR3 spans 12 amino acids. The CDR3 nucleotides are TGTGCCAGCACCCCTCGGAGCTATGGCTACACCTTC. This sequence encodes CASTPRSYGYTF.

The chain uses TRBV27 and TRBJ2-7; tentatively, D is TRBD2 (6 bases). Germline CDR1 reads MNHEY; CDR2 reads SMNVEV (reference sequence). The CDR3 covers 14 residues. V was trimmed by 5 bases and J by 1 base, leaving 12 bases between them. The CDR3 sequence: CASSPREASYEQYF. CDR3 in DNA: TGTGCCAGCAGTCCCAGGGAGGCGTCCTACGAGCAGTACTTC.

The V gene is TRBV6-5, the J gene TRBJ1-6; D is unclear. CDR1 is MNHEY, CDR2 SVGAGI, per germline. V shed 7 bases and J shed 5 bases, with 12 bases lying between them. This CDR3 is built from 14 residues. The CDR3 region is CASTIEYNNSPLHF. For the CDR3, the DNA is TGTGCCAGCACTATTGAATATAATAATTCACCCCTCCACTTT.

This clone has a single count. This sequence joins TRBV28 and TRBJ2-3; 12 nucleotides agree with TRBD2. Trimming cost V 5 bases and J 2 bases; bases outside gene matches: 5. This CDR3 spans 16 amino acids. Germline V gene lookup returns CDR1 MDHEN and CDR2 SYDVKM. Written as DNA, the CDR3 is TGTGCCAGCAGTCAAGGACTAGCGGGAACCACAGATACGCAGTATTTT. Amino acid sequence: CASSQGLAGTTDTQYF. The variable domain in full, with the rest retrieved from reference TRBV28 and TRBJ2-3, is DVKVTQSSRYLVKRTGEKVFLECVQDMDHENMFWYRQDPGLGLRLIYFSYDVKMKEKGDIPEGYSVSREKKERFSLILESASTNQTSMYLCASSQGLAGTTDTQYFGPGTRLTVL.

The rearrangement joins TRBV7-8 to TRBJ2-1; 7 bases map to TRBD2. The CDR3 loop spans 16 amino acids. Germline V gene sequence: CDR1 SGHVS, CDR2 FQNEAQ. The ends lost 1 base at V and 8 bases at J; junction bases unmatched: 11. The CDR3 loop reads CASSLVSSSGIDEQFF. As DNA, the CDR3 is TGTGCCAGCAGCTTAGTATCGTCGAGCGGGATCGATGAGCAGTTCTTC.

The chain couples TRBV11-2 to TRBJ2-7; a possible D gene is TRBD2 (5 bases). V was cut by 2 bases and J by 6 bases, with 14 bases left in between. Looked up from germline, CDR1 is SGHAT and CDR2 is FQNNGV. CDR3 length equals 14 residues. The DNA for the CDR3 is TGTGCCAGCAGCTTATTTACTAGTTCTAGCGAGCAGTACTTC. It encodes CASSLFTSSSEQYF.

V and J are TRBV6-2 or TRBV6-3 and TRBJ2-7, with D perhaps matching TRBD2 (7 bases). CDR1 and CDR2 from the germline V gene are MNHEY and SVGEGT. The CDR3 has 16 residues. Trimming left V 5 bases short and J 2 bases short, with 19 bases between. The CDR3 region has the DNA TGTGCCAGCAGTAACGTCGGGGGGCTCATTACCTACGAGCAGTACTTC. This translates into CASSNVGGLITYEQYF.

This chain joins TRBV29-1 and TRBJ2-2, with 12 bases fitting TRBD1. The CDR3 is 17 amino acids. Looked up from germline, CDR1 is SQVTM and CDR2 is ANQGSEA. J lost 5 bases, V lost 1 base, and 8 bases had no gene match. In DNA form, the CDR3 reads TGCAGCGTTGAAGGGTTCCGGGACAGGGGGCGAACCGGGGAGCTGTTTTTT. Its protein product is CSVEGFRDRGRTGELFF.

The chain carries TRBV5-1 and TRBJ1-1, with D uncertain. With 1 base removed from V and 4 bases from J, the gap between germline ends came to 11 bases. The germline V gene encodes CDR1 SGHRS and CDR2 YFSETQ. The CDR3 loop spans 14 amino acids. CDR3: CASSLLRAATEAFF. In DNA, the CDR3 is TGCGCCAGCAGCTTGTTGAGGGCCGCCACTGAAGCTTTCTTT.

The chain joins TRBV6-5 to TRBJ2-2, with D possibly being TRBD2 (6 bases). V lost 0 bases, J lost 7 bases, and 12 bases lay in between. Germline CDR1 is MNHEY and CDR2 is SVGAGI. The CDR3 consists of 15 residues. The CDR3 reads CASSYSRGGHGELFF. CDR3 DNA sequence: TGTGCCAGCAGTTACTCCCGGGGAGGTCACGGGGAGCTGTTTTTT.

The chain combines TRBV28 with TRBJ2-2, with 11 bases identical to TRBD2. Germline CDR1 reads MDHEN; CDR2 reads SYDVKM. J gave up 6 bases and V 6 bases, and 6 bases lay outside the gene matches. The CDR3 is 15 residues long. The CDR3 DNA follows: TGTGCCAGCAGAACCGGGACTAGCGGCGCCGGGGAGCTGTTTTTT. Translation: CASRTGTSGAGELFF. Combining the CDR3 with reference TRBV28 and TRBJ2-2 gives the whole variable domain DVKVTQSSRYLVKRTGEKVFLECVQDMDHENMFWYRQDPGLGLRLIYFSYDVKMKEKGDIPEGYSVSREKKERFSLILESASTNQTSMYLCASRTGTSGAGELFFGEGSRLTVL.

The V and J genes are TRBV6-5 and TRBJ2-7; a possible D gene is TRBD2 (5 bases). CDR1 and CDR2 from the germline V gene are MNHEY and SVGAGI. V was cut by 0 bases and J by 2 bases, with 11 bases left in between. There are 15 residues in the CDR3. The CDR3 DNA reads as TGTGCCAGCAGTTACTCGATGACTAAGACCTACGAGCAGTACTTC. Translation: CASSYSMTKTYEQYF.

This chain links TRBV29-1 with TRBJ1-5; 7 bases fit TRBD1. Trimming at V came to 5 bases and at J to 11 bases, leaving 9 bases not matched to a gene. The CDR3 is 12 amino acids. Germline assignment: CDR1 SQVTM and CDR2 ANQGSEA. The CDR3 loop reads CSVSDPGQAQHF. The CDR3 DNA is TGCAGCGTTTCCGATCCTGGACAGGCCCAGCATTTT.

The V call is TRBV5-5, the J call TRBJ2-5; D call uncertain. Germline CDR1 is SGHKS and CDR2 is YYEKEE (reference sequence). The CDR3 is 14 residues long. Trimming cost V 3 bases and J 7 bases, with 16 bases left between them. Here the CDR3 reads CASSSTGGLRTQYF. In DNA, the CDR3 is TGTGCCAGCAGCTCTACTGGCGGCCTAAGGACCCAGTACTTC.

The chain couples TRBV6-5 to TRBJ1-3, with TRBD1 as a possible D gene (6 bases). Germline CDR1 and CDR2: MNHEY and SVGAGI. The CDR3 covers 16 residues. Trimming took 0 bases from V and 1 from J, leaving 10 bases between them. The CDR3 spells CASSYSARGSGNTIYF. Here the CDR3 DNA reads TGTGCCAGCAGTTACTCCGCCAGGGGTTCTGGAAACACCATATATTTT.

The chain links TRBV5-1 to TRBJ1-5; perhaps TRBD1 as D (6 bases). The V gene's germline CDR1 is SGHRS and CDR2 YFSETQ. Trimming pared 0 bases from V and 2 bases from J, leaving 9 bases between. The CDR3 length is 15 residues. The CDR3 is CASSLEGGRNQPQHF. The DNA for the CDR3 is TGCGCCAGCAGCTTGGAAGGGGGACGCAATCAGCCCCAGCATTTT.

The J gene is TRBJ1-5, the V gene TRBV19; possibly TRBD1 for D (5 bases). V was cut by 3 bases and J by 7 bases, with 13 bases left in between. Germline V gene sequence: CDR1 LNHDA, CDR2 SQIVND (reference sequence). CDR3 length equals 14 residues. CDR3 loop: CASSIGQGGQPQHF. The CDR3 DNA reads TGTGCCAGTAGTATCGGTCAGGGCGGACAGCCCCAGCATTTT.